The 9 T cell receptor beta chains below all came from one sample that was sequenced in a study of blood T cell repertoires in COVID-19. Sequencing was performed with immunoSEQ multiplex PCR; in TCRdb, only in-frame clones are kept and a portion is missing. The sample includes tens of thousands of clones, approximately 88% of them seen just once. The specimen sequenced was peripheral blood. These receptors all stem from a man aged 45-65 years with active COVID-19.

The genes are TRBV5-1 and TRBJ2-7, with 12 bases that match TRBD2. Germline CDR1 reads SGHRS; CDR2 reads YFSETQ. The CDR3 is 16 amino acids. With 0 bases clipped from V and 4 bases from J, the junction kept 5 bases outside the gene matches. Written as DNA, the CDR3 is TGCGCCAGCAGCTTGGCCATGACTAGCGGGAGTTACGAGCAGTACTTC. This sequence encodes CASSLAMTSGSYEQYF.

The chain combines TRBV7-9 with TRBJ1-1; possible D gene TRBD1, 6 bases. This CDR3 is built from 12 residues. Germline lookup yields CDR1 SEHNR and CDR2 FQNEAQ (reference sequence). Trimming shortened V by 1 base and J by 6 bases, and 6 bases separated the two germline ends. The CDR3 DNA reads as TGTGCCAGCAGCTTAGGGGGGCCTGAAGCTTTCTTT. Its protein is CASSLGGPEAFF.

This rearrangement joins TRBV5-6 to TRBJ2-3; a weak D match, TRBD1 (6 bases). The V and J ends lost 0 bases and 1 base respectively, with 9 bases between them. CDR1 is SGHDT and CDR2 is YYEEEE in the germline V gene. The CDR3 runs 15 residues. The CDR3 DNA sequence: TGTGCCAGCAGCTTGGGACAGGCAGGCACAGATACGCAGTATTTT. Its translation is CASSLGQAGTDTQYF.

CDR3 protein: CASSLGEGTDTQYF. CDR3 DNA: TGTGCCAGCAGCTTAGGGGAGGGCACAGATACGCAGTATTTT. This chain joins TRBV7-9 and TRBJ2-3; weak D call: TRBD2 (6 bases). Germline loops: CDR1 SEHNR, CDR2 FQNEAQ (reference sequence). CDR3 size: 14 residues. V lost 1 base to trimming and J lost 1 base, with 6 bases between them.

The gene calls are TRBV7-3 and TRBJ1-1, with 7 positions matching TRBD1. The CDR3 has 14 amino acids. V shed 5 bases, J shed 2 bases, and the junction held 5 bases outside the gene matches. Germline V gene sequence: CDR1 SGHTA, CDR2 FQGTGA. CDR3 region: CASSPTGLNTEAFF. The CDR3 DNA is TGTGCCAGCAGCCCGACAGGGCTCAACACTGAAGCTTTCTTT.

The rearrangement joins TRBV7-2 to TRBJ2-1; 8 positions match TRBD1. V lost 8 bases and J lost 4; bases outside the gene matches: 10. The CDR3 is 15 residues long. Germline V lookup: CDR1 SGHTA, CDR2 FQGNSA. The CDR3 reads CASSTTQGAYNEQFF. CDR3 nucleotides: TGTGCCAGCTCCACTACTCAGGGGGCATACAATGAGCAGTTCTTC. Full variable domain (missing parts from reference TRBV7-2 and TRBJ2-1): GAGVSQSPSNKVTEKGKDVELRCDPISGHTALYWYRQSLGQGLEFLIYFQGNSAPDKSGLPSDRFSAERTGGSVSTLTIQRTQQEDSAVYLCASSTTQGAYNEQFFGPGTRLTVL.

The DNA for the CDR3 is TGTGCCAGCAGCCCAAGTAGTCCAGGGACAGGCAAGACCCAGTACTTC. Its translation is CASSPSSPGTGKTQYF. The chain uses TRBV3-1 (or the pseudogene TRBV3-2) and TRBJ2-5; 8 nucleotides agree with TRBD1. The length of the CDR3 is 16 residues. The J segment lost 6 bases and the V segment lost 4 bases, leaving 13 bases of the junction unmatched. Germline lookup yields CDR1 LGHDT and CDR2 YNNKEL (reference sequence).

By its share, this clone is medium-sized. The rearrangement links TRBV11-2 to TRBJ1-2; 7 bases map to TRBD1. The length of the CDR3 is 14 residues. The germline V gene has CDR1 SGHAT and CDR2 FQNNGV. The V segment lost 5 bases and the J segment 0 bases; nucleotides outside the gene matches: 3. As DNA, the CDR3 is TGTGCCAGCAGCCACGGGACAGCTAACTATGGCTACACCTTC. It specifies CASSHGTANYGYTF.

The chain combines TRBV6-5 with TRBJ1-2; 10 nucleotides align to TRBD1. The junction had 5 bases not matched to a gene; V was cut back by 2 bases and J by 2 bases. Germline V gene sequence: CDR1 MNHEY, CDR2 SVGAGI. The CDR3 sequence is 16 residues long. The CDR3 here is CASSYIRTGGNYGYTF. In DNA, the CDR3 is TGTGCCAGCAGTTACATACGGACAGGGGGAAACTATGGCTACACCTTC.